Listed here are 9 T cell receptor beta chains from one sample, sequenced in a study of regulatory T cells in long-lasting Graves disease. TCR beta libraries were built with iRepertoire HTBI primers and Arm-PCR of CDR3 regions. Each CDR3 protein gets one entry after TCRdb re-called the multiplex PCR reads with MiXCR. The sample includes 400,000 to 550,000 distinct CDR3 sequences, approximately 15% seen only once; the top ten take about a sixth. Time point meaning: newly diagnosed GD, antithyroid drugs for less than 3 months. PBMCs were the source of the RNA used for TCR sequencing. The data also belong to a second study, concerning T cells in Graves' hyperthyroidism and ophthalmopathy.

The sequences come from peripheral blood mononuclear cells (PBMCs), collected at new diagnosis, from a patient treated with antithyroid drugs. The receptors were sampled from a woman in her twenties or thirties with Graves disease.

There are many counts of this clonotype. This chain uses TRBV27 with TRBJ2-5, with 12 bases that match TRBD2. The CDR3 sequence is 15 residues long. Trimming took 6 bases from V and 5 from J; bases not matched to a gene: 7. CDR1 and CDR2 from the germline V gene are MNHEY and SMNVEV (reference sequence). In nucleotides, the CDR3 is TGTGCCAGCAGACCTAGCGGGAGGGCCCAGGAGACCCAGTACTTC. Amino acids: CASRPSGRAQETQYF.

This sequence joins TRBV12-3 or TRBV12-4 and TRBJ1-6; weak D call: TRBD1 (6 bases). Trimming took off 4 bases at V and 7 bases at J, with 17 bases between the two ends. The CDR3 runs to 16 residues. In DNA form, the CDR3 reads TGTGCCAGCAGTTCTGGGACATCCGGACCCAATTCACCCCTCCACTTT. This encodes CASSSGTSGPNSPLHF.

The V and J genes are TRBV6-1 and TRBJ2-7; 7 bases align to TRBD2. Germline values: CDR1 MNHNS, CDR2 SASEGT. The CDR3 is made up of 16 amino acids. The junction had 18 bases not matched to a gene; V was cut back by 7 bases and J by 6 bases. In DNA form, the CDR3 reads TGTGCCAGCACCGGCGCAAGTGCGGGAGAAGTTTCCGAGCAGTACTTC. This sequence encodes CASTGASAGEVSEQYF.

V is TRBV14 and J is TRBJ1-4; D gene unclear. The CDR3 totals 15 residues. Germline CDR1 is SGHDN and CDR2 is FVKESK. The ends were cut back, 6 bases at V and 2 bases at J, with 13 bases in the middle. The CDR3 protein is CASSETPDTNEKLFF. CDR3 coding DNA: TGTGCCAGCAGTGAGACCCCGGACACTAATGAAAAACTGTTTTTT.

Notes on this clonotype: A read error is possible here, since a much larger clone lies one base away. The chain has TRBV5-6 and TRBJ2-5; the D is unclear. Germline V lookup: CDR1 SGHDT, CDR2 YYEEEE. There are 14 residues in the CDR3. The CDR3: CACSFPSHQETQYF. CDR3 sequence (DNA): TGTGCCTGCAGCTTTCCATCGCACCAAGAGACCCAGTACTTC.

This clonotype was seen ten or more times. The genes are TRBV12-3 or TRBV12-4 and TRBJ2-2; D is uncertain. With 5 bases removed from V and 8 bases from J, the gap between germline ends came to 12 bases. This CDR3 is 13 amino acids long. CDR3 loop: CASSVYPGGELFF. In nucleotides, the CDR3 is TGTGCCAGCAGTGTCTACCCTGGGGGGGAGCTGTTTTTT.

Turning to this clonotype: A single base separates this from a much larger clone, so it may be a read error. This CDR3 reads CASSRTSSSYSQFF. The CDR3 DNA reads TGTGCCAGCAGCCGAACCTCTAGCTCCTACAGCCAGTTCTTC. V is TRBV3-1 and J is TRBJ2-1, with D maybe TRBD2 (5 bases). The germline gives CDR1 LGHDT, CDR2 YNNKEL (reference sequence). V was trimmed by 4 bases and J by 13 bases, leaving 20 bases between them. CDR3 length: 14 residues.

This clonotype occurred a few times. This sequence joins TRBV4-1 and TRBJ2-7; 12 bases line up with TRBD1. J was trimmed by 7 bases and V by 0 bases; bases with no gene match: 10. In germline, CDR1 is MGHRA, CDR2 YSYEKL. There are 17 residues in the CDR3. The DNA of the CDR3 is TGCGCCAGCAGCCAAGATCTACCGGGACAGGGGGCGGGTGAGCAGTACTTC. This encodes CASSQDLPGQGAGEQYF.

The rearrangement joins TRBV12-3 or TRBV12-4 to TRBJ2-1, with D uncertain. This CDR3 is 14 amino acids long. The V and J ends lost 10 bases and 0 bases respectively, with 13 bases between them. As DNA, the CDR3 is TGTGCCATCAAAGGTCTGAGCTCCTACAATGAGCAGTTCTTC. It encodes CAIKGLSSYNEQFF.